Below are 28 T cell receptor beta chains sequenced from a single sample in a study of human T cells and chemical hapten exposure. MiXCR, applied by TCRdb to the 5' RACE reads, yields one record per CDR3 protein. The sample has about 140,000 distinct CDR3 sequences, 4.1% seen once; the top ten hold over 1.1%. Unfractionated whole blood was the source of the extracted total RNA. The receptors shown here come from a female donor in good health.

This clonotype occurred many times. The chain carries TRBV7-2 and TRBJ2-7, with 7 bases identical to TRBD1. The V segment lost 5 bases and the J segment 3 bases; nucleotides outside the gene matches: 7. The germline V gene has CDR1 SGHTA and CDR2 FQGNSA. CDR3 length: 14 residues. DNA of the CDR3: TGTGCCAGCAGCGAAAACCCAGGGGGCTACGAGCAGTACTTC. Its translation: CASSENPGGYEQYF.

Many counts were recorded for this clonotype. The chain links TRBV20-1 to TRBJ1-6; D may be TRBD1 (6 bases). The V gene lost 6 bases and the J gene lost 7 bases, with 13 bases spanning the gap. The germline V gene encodes CDR1 DFQATT and CDR2 SNEGSKA (reference sequence). The CDR3 contains 13 residues. The CDR3 DNA is TGCAGTGCGCCAACCCAGGGGAATTCACCCCTCCACTTT. Residues: CSAPTQGNSPLHF.

The sample holds a few counts of this clonotype. The rearrangement uses TRBV18 and TRBJ2-2; D is unclear. The V gene's germline CDR1 is KGHSH and CDR2 LQKENI. The CDR3 covers 14 residues. V shed 1 base and J shed 4 bases, with 7 bases lying between them. The CDR3 nucleotides are TGTGCCAGCTCACCACAAAGGGTCACCGGGGAGCTGTTTTTT. Amino acids: CASSPQRVTGELFF.

This clonotype was detected ten times or more. The V gene is TRBV5-1, the J gene TRBJ2-3, with D uncertain. CDR1 SGHRS and CDR2 YFSETQ come from the germline V gene. The ends were cut back, 1 base at V and 0 bases at J, with 12 bases in the middle. The CDR3 spans 16 residues. The CDR3 sequence is CASSLRRSSSTDTQYF. Written as DNA, the CDR3 is TGCGCCAGCAGCTTGCGCCGGAGTTCTAGCACAGATACGCAGTATTTT.

This clonotype was seen ten or more times. The chain combines TRBV5-1 with TRBJ2-3, with 10 bases lining up with TRBD2. This CDR3 spans 16 amino acids. The V gene's germline CDR1 is SGHRS and CDR2 YFSETQ. V shed 5 bases, J shed 1 base, and the junction held 7 bases outside the gene matches. For the CDR3, the DNA is TGCGCCAGCAGTAATCCCCTAGCGGGGGGCACAGATACGCAGTATTTT. This translates into CASSNPLAGGTDTQYF. The variable domain in full, with the rest retrieved from reference TRBV5-1 and TRBJ2-3, is KAGVTQTPRYLIKTRGQQVTLSCSPISGHRSVSWYQQTPGQGLQFLFEYFSETQRNKGNFPGRFSGRQFSNSRSEMNVSTLELGDSALYLCASSNPLAGGTDTQYFGPGTRLTVL.

This clonotype was found many times. The rearrangement uses TRBV2 and TRBJ1-2; D gene unclear. The CDR3 has 10 amino acids. Between the trimmed V and J ends, which lost 6 bases and 5 bases, there was a span of 4 bases. CDR1 SNHLY and CDR2 FYNNEI come from the germline V gene. The CDR3 DNA sequence: TGTGCCAGCAGCGGATATGGCTACACCTTC. Amino acids: CASSGYGYTF.

CDR3 in amino acids: CASSGRGGGDTQYF. CDR3 bases: TGTGCCAGCAGCGGACGGGGCGGGGGAGATACGCAGTATTTT. This chain connects TRBV7-2 to TRBJ2-3, with 7 bases identical to TRBD2. The CDR3 is made up of 14 amino acids. Germline CDR1 and CDR2: SGHTA and FQGNSA. The junction had 7 bases not matched to a gene; V was cut back by 5 bases and J by 5 bases. The whole variable domain, filled in from reference TRBV7-2 and TRBJ2-3, reads GAGVSQSPSNKVTEKGKDVELRCDPISGHTALYWYRQSLGQGLEFLIYFQGNSAPDKSGLPSDRFSAERTGGSVSTLTIQRTQQEDSAVYLCASSGRGGGDTQYFGPGTRLTVL.

This clonotype was observed at least ten times. The V and J genes are TRBV29-1 and TRBJ1-1; 9 nucleotides align to TRBD1. V gave up 1 base and J gave up 3 bases; unmatched junction bases: 3. This CDR3 has 14 amino acids. Per germline, CDR1 SQVTM and CDR2 ANQGSEA. CDR3 protein: CSVEGTGAHTEAFF. In DNA, the CDR3 is TGCAGCGTTGAAGGGACAGGGGCGCACACTGAAGCTTTCTTT.

The table lists this clonotype with many counts. The J gene is TRBJ1-1, the V gene TRBV5-1; D ambiguous. CDR1 and CDR2 from the germline V gene are SGHRS and YFSETQ. This CDR3 has 13 amino acids. Trimming took 4 bases from V and 0 from J, leaving 7 bases between them. CDR3 residues: CASSGTMNTEAFF. In DNA, the CDR3 is TGCGCCAGCAGCGGTACAATGAACACTGAAGCTTTCTTT.

This clonotype was seen only a few times. Since a much larger clone is just one base distant, this may be a read error. The gene calls are TRBV27 and TRBJ2-7, with a weak D call TRBD2 (5 bases). There are 14 residues in the CDR3. Germline CDR1 MNHEY, CDR2 SMNVEV (reference sequence). Deletions cut 8 bases from V and 5 bases from J, with 19 bases between. The CDR3, as DNA: TGTGCCAGCTCCTCCAGCGGCCCCGTTGACGAGCAGTACTTC. Protein sequence: CASSSSGPVDEQYF.

This clonotype was counted many times. The rearrangement links TRBV2 to TRBJ2-3, with D maybe TRBD1 (5 bases). The germline V gene encodes CDR1 SNHLY and CDR2 FYNNEI. V was cut by 1 base and J by 5 bases, with 10 bases left in between. This CDR3 contains 14 residues. CDR3 nucleotide sequence: TGTGCCAGCAGTGAAGAAGGGGCGGAAGATACGCAGTATTTT. Its translation: CASSEEGAEDTQYF.

With regard to this clonotype: This clone may be a read error of a much larger clone one base away. The chain combines TRBV27 with TRBJ2-1; D unclear. Germline CDR1 reads MNHEY; CDR2 reads SMNVEV (reference sequence). The V and J ends lost 4 bases and 7 bases respectively, with 5 bases between them. CDR3 length: 11 amino acids. The CDR3 DNA sequence: TGTGCCAGCAGTTGTTTTAATGAGCAGTTCTTC. This translates into CASSCFNEQFF.

This clonotype was detected only a few times. The chain carries TRBV29-1 and TRBJ2-1; 9 nucleotides align to TRBD2. This CDR3 has 13 residues. The J segment lost 5 bases and the V segment lost 6 bases, leaving 5 bases of the junction unmatched. Germline values: CDR1 SQVTM, CDR2 ANQGSEA. This CDR3 reads CSVRGGPDNEQFF. CDR3 in DNA: TGCAGCGTGCGGGGGGGCCCGGACAATGAGCAGTTCTTC.

This clonotype showed up many times. This sequence joins TRBV7-9 and TRBJ2-7; D remains ambiguous. Germline values: CDR1 SEHNR, CDR2 FQNEAQ (reference sequence). Trimming took off 2 bases at V and 6 bases at J, with 17 bases between the two ends. The CDR3 consists of 15 residues. CDR3 region: CASSLTLGRWGEQYF. The CDR3 DNA reads as TGTGCCAGCAGCTTAACTCTAGGTCGGTGGGGCGAGCAGTACTTC.

This clonotype was detected ten times or more. The rearrangement links TRBV29-1 to TRBJ2-3; 7 positions agree with TRBD2. The V segment lost 6 bases and the J segment 0 bases; nucleotides outside the gene matches: 18. CDR1 is SQVTM, CDR2 ANQGSEA, per germline. There are 18 residues in the CDR3. The CDR3 reads CSVRTVAGVTSSTDTQYF. DNA for the CDR3: TGCAGCGTCCGTACCGTGGCGGGGGTGACATCTAGCACAGATACGCAGTATTTT.

This clonotype was seen ten or more times. The V gene is TRBV29-1, the J gene TRBJ2-5; no clear D. Germline CDR1 SQVTM, CDR2 ANQGSEA. The CDR3 is 14 amino acids. Trimming left V 6 bases short and J 7 bases short, with 21 bases between. The CDR3 here is CSVANPDVVGTQYF. CDR3 in DNA: TGCAGCGTCGCTAACCCGGACGTAGTGGGGACCCAGTACTTC. The full variable domain, with the rest looked up from reference TRBV29-1 and TRBJ2-5, is SAVISQKPSRDICQRGTSLTIQCQVDSQVTMMFWYRQQPGQSLTLIATANQGSEATYESGFVIDKFPISRPNLTFSTLTVSNMSPEDSSIYLCSVANPDVVGTQYFGPGTRLLVL.

This chain connects TRBV11-2 to TRBJ2-1; the D gene is possibly TRBD2 (6 bases). CDR3 length: 15 amino acids. Germline V gives CDR1 SGHAT, CDR2 FQNNGV. The V end was cut by 5 bases, the J end by 0 bases, with 11 bases between. CDR3 sequence: CASSPGVASYNEQFF. The CDR3 nucleotides are TGTGCCAGCAGCCCGGGGGTGGCCTCCTACAATGAGCAGTTCTTC. The full variable domain, with the rest looked up from reference TRBV11-2 and TRBJ2-1, is EAGVAQSPRYKIIEKRQSVAFWCNPISGHATLYWYQQILGQGPKLLIQFQNNGVVDDSQLPKDRFSAERLKGVDSTLKIQPAKLEDSAVYLCASSPGVASYNEQFFGPGTRLTVL.

This clonotype was seen ten or more times. The chain's CDR3 is CASTTRQETASYEQYF. The CDR3 coding sequence is TGTGCCAGCACCACCCGCCAGGAAACCGCCTCCTACGAGCAGTACTTC. The chain uses TRBV28 and TRBJ2-7; D unclear. V was cut by 7 bases and J by 0 bases, with 19 bases left in between. This CDR3 region has 16 residues. From germline, CDR1 is MDHEN and CDR2 SYDVKM. Filled out from reference TRBV28 and TRBJ2-7, the complete variable domain reads DVKVTQSSRYLVKRTGEKVFLECVQDMDHENMFWYRQDPGLGLRLIYFSYDVKMKEKGDIPEGYSVSREKKERFSLILESASTNQTSMYLCASTTRQETASYEQYFGPGTRLTVT.

The J gene is TRBJ2-7, the V gene TRBV28, with a possible D match to TRBD2 (6 bases). Trimming left V 2 bases short and J 5 bases short, with 22 bases between. Germline V gene data show CDR1 as MDHEN and CDR2 as SYDVKM. The CDR3 extends over 17 amino acids. Here the CDR3 DNA reads TGTGCCAGCAGTTTAGATACATCAGTCGGGGGTTCCGACGAGCAGTACTTC. It is translated as CASSLDTSVGGSDEQYF. The whole variable domain, filled in from reference TRBV28 and TRBJ2-7, reads DVKVTQSSRYLVKRTGEKVFLECVQDMDHENMFWYRQDPGLGLRLIYFSYDVKMKEKGDIPEGYSVSREKKERFSLILESASTNQTSMYLCASSLDTSVGGSDEQYFGPGTRLTVT.

This clonotype was recorded many times. V gene TRBV11-1 combines with J gene TRBJ2-1; D unresolved. The germline V and J ends were trimmed by 7 bases and 0 bases, with 13 bases remaining between them. Germline CDR1 SGHAT, CDR2 FQDESV (reference sequence). CDR3 size: 15 residues. The CDR3 loop reads CASKFTRSSYNEQFF. For the CDR3, the DNA is TGTGCCAGCAAATTTACCAGGAGCTCCTACAATGAGCAGTTCTTC.

This clonotype was seen repeatedly, ten times or more. V and J are TRBV29-1 and TRBJ1-5; 8 nucleotides align to TRBD1. CDR1 and CDR2 (germline): SQVTM, ANQGSEA. The ends lost 1 base at V and 7 bases at J; junction bases unmatched: 3. The CDR3 covers 13 residues. The CDR3 bases are TGCAGCGTTGAAGGTGGGACAGGCCAGCCCCAGCATTTT. This encodes CSVEGGTGQPQHF.

This clonotype showed up just a few times. The V gene is TRBV15, the J gene TRBJ1-1; D may be TRBD1 (5 bases). This CDR3 is 19 amino acids long. In germline, CDR1 is LNHNV, CDR2 YYDKDF (reference sequence). V was pared by 1 base and J by 0 bases, with 21 bases between. DNA for the CDR3: TGTGCCACCAGCAGAGGCCCGTTTGGGGCAGGTTATTTGAACACTGAAGCTTTCTTT. It is translated as CATSRGPFGAGYLNTEAFF.

This clonotype was found many times. This chain uses TRBV12-3 or TRBV12-4 with TRBJ1-3; 7 positions agree with TRBD1. Trimming removed 6 bases from V and 0 bases from J; junction bases left unmatched: 5. CDR3 length: 15 residues. CDR3 coding DNA: TGTGCCAGCAGAGAGGACAGGCTCTCTGGAAACACCATATATTTT. This translates into CASREDRLSGNTIYF.

This clonotype has ten or more counts. This chain connects TRBV12-5 to TRBJ2-1; the D call may be TRBD1 or TRBD2 (5 bases each). Germline CDR1 is LGHNT and CDR2 is FRNRAP. The CDR3 loop spans 15 amino acids. V lost 6 bases, J lost 2 bases, and 14 bases lay in between. The CDR3 DNA reads TGTGCTAGTGGAAGCGGCAGGGCAACCTACAATGAGCAGTTCTTC. This sequence encodes CASGSGRATYNEQFF.

This clonotype has ten or more counts. The rearrangement joins TRBV15 to TRBJ2-7; 8 bases map to TRBD2. Losses at the gene ends were 2 bases for V and 2 bases for J; bases not matched to a gene: 8. CDR1 LNHNV and CDR2 YYDKDF come from the germline V gene (reference sequence). The CDR3 runs to 16 residues. The DNA of the CDR3 is TGTGCCACCAGCAGAACCCCAAGGACTAGCACCTACGAGCAGTACTTC. It codes for CATSRTPRTSTYEQYF.

This clonotype was observed at least ten times. The junction shows a germline mismatch at one end, possibly a read error. The V and J genes are TRBV10-3 and TRBJ1-1; D perhaps matches TRBD1 (6 bases). In germline, CDR1 is ENHRY, CDR2 SYGVKD. CDR3 size: 12 residues. The CDR3 DNA sequence: TGTGCCATCAGTGATCCACAGGGCCCCAAGGCCTTT. Protein sequence: CAISDPQGPKAF.

This clonotype was detected ten times or more. The CDR3 coding sequence is TGCAGTGCGGTCGGGGCTTATAATGAAAAACTGTTTTTT. Translated, it gives CSAVGAYNEKLFF. The J gene is TRBJ1-4, the V gene TRBV20-1, with D possibly TRBD1 on 5 matching bases. V lost 6 bases to trimming and J lost 4 bases, with 12 bases between them. CDR1 and CDR2 from the germline V gene are DFQATT and SNEGSKA (reference sequence). The CDR3 consists of 13 residues.

The sample holds many counts of this clonotype. The rearrangement joins TRBV4-1 to TRBJ1-4; 7 bases match TRBD1. V gave up 0 bases and J gave up 2 bases; unmatched junction bases: 9. Per germline, CDR1 MGHRA and CDR2 YSYEKL. The CDR3 has 18 residues. CDR3 coding DNA: TGCGCCAGCAGCCAAGATTTAAAGGGCAGGGGGACTAATGAAAAACTGTTTTTT. Translating it yields CASSQDLKGRGTNEKLFF.